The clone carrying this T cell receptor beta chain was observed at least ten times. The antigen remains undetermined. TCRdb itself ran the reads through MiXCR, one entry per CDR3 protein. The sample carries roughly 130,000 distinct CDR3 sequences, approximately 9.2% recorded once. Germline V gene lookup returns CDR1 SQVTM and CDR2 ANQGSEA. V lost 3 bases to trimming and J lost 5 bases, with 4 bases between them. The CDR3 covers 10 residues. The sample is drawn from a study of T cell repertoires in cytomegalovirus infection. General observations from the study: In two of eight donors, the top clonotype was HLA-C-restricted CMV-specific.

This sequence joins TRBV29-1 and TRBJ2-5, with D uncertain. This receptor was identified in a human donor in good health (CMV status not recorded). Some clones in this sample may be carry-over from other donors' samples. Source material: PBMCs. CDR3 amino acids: CSVEGETQYF. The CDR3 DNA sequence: TGCAGCGTTGAGGGTGAGACCCAGTACTTC.